This T cell receptor beta chain was sequenced in a study of blood T cell repertoires in COVID-19. On the study more broadly: There were acute and convalescent COVID-19 samples, and they came from the United States, Italy and Spain. Sample material is recorded as cDNA or gDNA derived from T cells, B-cell-depleted T cells, or PBMCs.

Authors' methods: How many nucleated cells were present was estimated from reference gene primer amplification. Generated by immunoSEQ multiplex PCR, the TCRdb table keeps only in-frame clones and is missing some. V and J calls and clone size are those listed in that table; D and trimming were worked out from the DNA. The sample includes approximately 44,000 clones, around four fifths of them seen just once. CDR1 and CDR2 (germline): LNHNV, YYDKDF (reference sequence). The CDR3 spans 15 residues. Deletions cut 0 bases from V and 10 bases from J, with 16 bases between. Input material: peripheral blood. The TCR sequence derives from a human donor in a cohort sampled during active COVID-19. The chain couples TRBV15 to TRBJ2-1; TRBD2 is a possible D gene (7 bases). The CDR3 loop reads CATSRDHITGGEQFF. CDR3 bases: TGTGCCACCAGCAGAGATCATATAACGGGGGGCGAGCAGTTCTTC.